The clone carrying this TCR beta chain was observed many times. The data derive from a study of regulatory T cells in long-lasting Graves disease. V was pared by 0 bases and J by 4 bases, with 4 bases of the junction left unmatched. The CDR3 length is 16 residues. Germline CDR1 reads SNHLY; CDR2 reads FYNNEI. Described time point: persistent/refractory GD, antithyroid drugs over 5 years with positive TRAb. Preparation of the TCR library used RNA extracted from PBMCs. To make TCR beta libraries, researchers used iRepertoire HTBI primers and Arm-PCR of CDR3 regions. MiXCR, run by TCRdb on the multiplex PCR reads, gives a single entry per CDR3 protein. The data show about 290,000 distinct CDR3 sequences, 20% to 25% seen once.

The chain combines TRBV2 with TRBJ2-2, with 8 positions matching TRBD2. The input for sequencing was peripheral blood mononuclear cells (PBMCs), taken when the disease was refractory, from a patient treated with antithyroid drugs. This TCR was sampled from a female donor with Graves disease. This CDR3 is CASSEAWREATGELFF. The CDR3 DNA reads TGTGCCAGCAGTGAAGCTTGGCGGGAGGCCACCGGGGAGCTGTTTTTT.